The following is a T cell receptor beta chain sequence with its context. Assay used: immunoSEQ multiplex PCR; TCRdb lists only in-frame clones, some missing. Here the sample spans about 79,000 clones, roughly 94% being singletons. This sample is part of a study of technical replicates of blood from several donors. The CDR3 length is 14 residues. Trimming at V came to 5 bases and at J to 1 base, leaving 4 bases not matched to a gene. In germline, CDR1 is LNHDA, CDR2 SQIVND (reference sequence). The genes are TRBV19 and TRBJ1-1; TRBD1 matches 7 bases. The sequence was collected from a human donor in good health. The sequenced sample consisted of T cells isolated from PBMCs. The chain's CDR3 is CASSLGQTNTEAFF. The DNA of the CDR3 is TGTGCCAGTAGTCTGGGACAGACGAACACTGAAGCTTTCTTT.